The 14 T cell receptor beta chains below were found in one sample sequenced in a study of cytomegalovirus exposure and HLA in healthy donors. Vbeta (60) and Jbeta (13) primers were used in the PCR. Here immunoSEQ multiplex PCR was the method, and the copy in TCRdb shows in-frame clones only, minus some. The table shows 130,000 or so clones, with 65% to 90% occurring only once. Sequencing was carried out using PBMCs. These TCRs come from a man younger than 45 in good health and CMV-seronegative.

V usage is TRBV2 and J usage is TRBJ2-1; 10 bases map to TRBD2. Trimming at V came to 8 bases and at J to 4 bases, leaving 8 bases not matched to a gene. From germline, CDR1 is SNHLY and CDR2 FYNNEI. CDR3 length equals 15 residues. The DNA of the CDR3 is TGTGCCAGCGCTAGCGGGGGAACCTGGTACAATGAGCAGTTCTTC. It is translated as CASASGGTWYNEQFF.

The CDR3 protein is CASSLDRPLNTEAFF. As DNA, the CDR3 is TGCGCCAGCAGCTTGGACAGGCCTCTGAACACTGAAGCTTTCTTT. The genes are TRBV5-1 and TRBJ1-1, with a weak D call TRBD1 (5 bases). The CDR3 consists of 15 residues. The V gene lost 0 bases and the J gene lost 0 bases, with 9 bases spanning the gap. Germline loops: CDR1 SGHRS, CDR2 YFSETQ.

The J gene is TRBJ2-5, the V gene TRBV9; tentatively, D is TRBD2 (7 bases). The CDR3 is made up of 15 amino acids. Looked up from germline, CDR1 is SGDLS and CDR2 is YYNGEE. Trimming took 6 bases from V and 4 from J, leaving 19 bases between them. DNA for the CDR3: TGTGCCAGCACCGTCGGCGCGGGGGCCCCAGAGACCCAGTACTTC. It encodes CASTVGAGAPETQYF.

The chain has TRBV5-1 and TRBJ2-5; weak D call: TRBD1 (6 bases). The J call may be wrong; the DNA end is better matched by TRBJ2-7. This CDR3 is built from 12 residues. Germline-derived CDR1 and CDR2 are SGHRS and YFSETQ. CDR3 sequence: CASSLQGYEQYF. CDR3 DNA sequence: TGCGCCAGCAGCTTACAGGGTTACGAGCAGTACTTC.

CDR3 region: CASSIGTGRQDQYF. The CDR3 DNA reads as TGCGCCAGCAGCATCGGGACAGGGCGGCAGGACCAGTACTTC. The chain couples TRBV5-1 to TRBJ2-5, with 9 bases identical to TRBD1. Trimming at V came to 4 bases and at J to 10 bases, leaving 11 bases not matched to a gene. Germline V gives CDR1 SGHRS, CDR2 YFSETQ. The CDR3 is made up of 14 amino acids.

The rearrangement uses TRBV10-1 and TRBJ2-2; 10 nucleotides line up with TRBD1. CDR1 is WNHNN, CDR2 SYGVQD, per germline (reference sequence). This CDR3 comprises 19 residues. Losses at the gene ends were 4 bases for V and 3 bases for J; bases not matched to a gene: 14. The CDR3, as DNA: TGCGCCAGCAGTGCAGGACAGGGGGTATTCGGCTGGGACACCGGGGAGCTGTTTTTT. Its translation: CASSAGQGVFGWDTGELFF.

This clone showed up just a few times. The V call is TRBV4-1, the J call TRBJ1-3; 7 bases agree with TRBD1. Unmatched junction bases numbered 11, after V lost 1 base and J lost 5 bases. CDR3 length: 17 amino acids. Germline CDR1 and CDR2: MGHRA and YSYEKL. The CDR3 region has the DNA TGCGCCAGCAGCCAAGTCCCACAGGGGCGAGGAAGAAACACCATATATTTT. This sequence encodes CASSQVPQGRGRNTIYF.

The chain uses TRBV5-1 and TRBJ2-1; 7 nucleotides agree with TRBD1. Trimming took 4 bases from V and 9 from J; bases not matched to a gene: 16. Germline V lookup: CDR1 SGHRS, CDR2 YFSETQ. This CDR3 region has 16 residues. Here the CDR3 DNA reads TGCGCCAGCAGCCTAATAGGACAGGAACTCTTAGGTGAGCAGTTCTTC. Amino acid sequence: CASSLIGQELLGEQFF. Looking up the rest from reference TRBV5-1 and TRBJ2-1 gives the full variable domain: KAGVTQTPRYLIKTRGQQVTLSCSPISGHRSVSWYQQTPGQGLQFLFEYFSETQRNKGNFPGRFSGRQFSNSRSEMNVSTLELGDSALYLCASSLIGQELLGEQFFGPGTRLTVL.

The J gene is TRBJ1-1, the V gene TRBV29-1; D gene unclear. CDR1 SQVTM and CDR2 ANQGSEA come from the germline V gene. Trimming left V 5 bases short and J 4 bases short, with 5 bases between. There are 10 residues in the CDR3. The CDR3 is CSVQITEAFF. CDR3 coding DNA: TGCAGCGTTCAGATCACTGAAGCTTTCTTT.

Here the CDR3 reads CASSLGSVRDRGHEQYF. As DNA, the CDR3 is TGTGCCAGCAGCTTAGGTTCCGTAAGGGACAGGGGGCATGAGCAGTACTTC. This chain connects TRBV5-4 to TRBJ2-7; 12 positions match TRBD1. The trim removed 2 bases at V and 7 bases at J, leaving 13 bases unmatched. Germline values: CDR1 SGHNT, CDR2 YYREEE (reference sequence). This CDR3 is 17 amino acids long.

The rearrangement uses TRBV18 and TRBJ2-5; TRBD1 aligns across 8 bases. Germline assignment: CDR1 KGHSH and CDR2 LQKENI. Germline trimming cut 4 bases from V and 5 bases from J; bases unmatched to any gene: 6. The CDR3 covers 14 residues. The DNA for the CDR3 is TGTGCCAGCTCACTCGACAGGGGAGATGAGACCCAGTACTTC. Translating it yields CASSLDRGDETQYF.

The chain has TRBV5-4 and TRBJ1-1; tentative D call: TRBD1 (6 bases). Germline-derived CDR1 and CDR2 are SGHNT and YYREEE (reference sequence). The ends were cut back, 0 bases at V and 1 base at J, with 16 bases in the middle. CDR3 length equals 17 residues. The CDR3 DNA follows: TGTGCCAGCAGCTTGGGTCCGGGTGGGGGGGCGAACACTGAAGCTTTCTTT. It translates to CASSLGPGGGANTEAFF. Looking up the rest from reference TRBV5-4 and TRBJ1-1 gives the full variable domain: ETGVTQSPTHLIKTRGQQVTLRCSSQSGHNTVSWYQQALGQGPQFIFQYYREEENGRGNFPPRFSGLQFPNYSSELNVNALELDDSALYLCASSLGPGGGANTEAFFGQGTRLTVV.

This clone has only a few counts. The chain employs TRBV6-5 and TRBJ1-1; TRBD1 aligns across 7 bases. Germline lookup yields CDR1 MNHEY and CDR2 SVGAGI. The CDR3 is 14 residues long. V lost 4 bases to trimming and J lost 2 bases; unmatched junction nucleotides: 4. This CDR3 reads CASSSYRGNTEAFF. CDR3 sequence (DNA): TGTGCCAGCAGTTCCTACAGGGGCAACACTGAAGCTTTCTTT.

This chain uses TRBV28 with TRBJ1-4; D gene unclear. Germline CDR1 reads MDHEN; CDR2 reads SYDVKM. V was cut by 8 bases and J by 5 bases, with 18 bases left in between. This CDR3 has 15 amino acids. The CDR3 loop is CASGWRAPENEKLFF. The CDR3 nucleotides are TGTGCCAGCGGGTGGAGGGCCCCAGAAAATGAAAAACTGTTTTTT.